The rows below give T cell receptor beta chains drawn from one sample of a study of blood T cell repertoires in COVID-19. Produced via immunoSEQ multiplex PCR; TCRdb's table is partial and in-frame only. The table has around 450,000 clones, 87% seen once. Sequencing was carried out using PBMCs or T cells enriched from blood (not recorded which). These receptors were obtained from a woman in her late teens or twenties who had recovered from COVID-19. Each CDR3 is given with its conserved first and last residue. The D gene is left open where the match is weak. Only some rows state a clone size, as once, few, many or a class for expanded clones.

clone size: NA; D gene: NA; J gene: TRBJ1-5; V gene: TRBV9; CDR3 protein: CASSDGGRAQHF; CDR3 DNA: TGTGCCAGCAGCGACGGAGGACGGGCCCAGCATTTT
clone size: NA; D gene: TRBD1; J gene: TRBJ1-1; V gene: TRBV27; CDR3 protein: CASSWTGGPEAFF; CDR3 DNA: TGTGCCAGCAGTTGGACAGGGGGCCCTGAAGCTTTCTTT
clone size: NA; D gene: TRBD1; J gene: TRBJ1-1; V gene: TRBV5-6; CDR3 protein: CASSLGQGEEAFF; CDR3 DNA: TGTGCCAGCAGCTTGGGCCAGGGGGAGGAAGCTTTCTTT
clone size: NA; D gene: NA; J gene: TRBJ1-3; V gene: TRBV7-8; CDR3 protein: CASSGSGDSGNTIYF; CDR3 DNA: TGTGCCAGCAGCGGGTCAGGGGATAGTGGAAACACCATATATTTT
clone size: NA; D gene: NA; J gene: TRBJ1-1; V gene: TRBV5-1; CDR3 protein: CASSPAVEGTEAFF; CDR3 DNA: TGCGCCAGCAGCCCGGCCGTAGAGGGCACTGAAGCTTTCTTT
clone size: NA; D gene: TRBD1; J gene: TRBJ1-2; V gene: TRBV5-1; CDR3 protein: CASSSTGGGYGYTF; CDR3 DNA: TGCGCCAGCAGCTCCACAGGGGGCGGCTATGGCTACACCTTC
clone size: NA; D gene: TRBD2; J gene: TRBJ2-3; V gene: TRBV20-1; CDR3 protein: CSASWAGGPSTDTQYF; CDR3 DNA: TGCAGTGCTAGTTGGGCGGGGGGGCCTAGCACAGATACGCAGTATTTT
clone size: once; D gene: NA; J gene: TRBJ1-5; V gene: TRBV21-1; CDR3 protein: CASSNQRQGYSGQPQHF; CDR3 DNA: TGTGCCAGCAGCAACCAAAGGCAAGGGTATAGCGGTCAGCCCCAGCATTTT
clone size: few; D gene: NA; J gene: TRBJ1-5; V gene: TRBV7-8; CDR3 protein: CASSLAINRDNQPQHF; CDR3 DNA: TGTGCCAGCAGCTTAGCAATTAACAGGGACAATCAGCCCCAGCATTTT
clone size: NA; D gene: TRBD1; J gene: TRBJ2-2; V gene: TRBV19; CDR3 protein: CASTPNRGQGAGELFF; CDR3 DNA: TGTGCCAGTACCCCGAACAGGGGGCAAGGGGCCGGGGAGCTGTTTTTT
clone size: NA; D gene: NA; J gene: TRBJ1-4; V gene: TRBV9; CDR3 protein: CASSQGASGREKLFF; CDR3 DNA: TGTGCCAGCAGCCAAGGGGCCAGTGGCAGGGAAAAACTGTTTTTT
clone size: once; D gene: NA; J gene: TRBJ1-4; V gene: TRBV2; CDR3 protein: CASGARGRGEKLFF; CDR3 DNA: TGTGCCAGCGGGGCCAGGGGTAGAGGTGAAAAACTGTTTTTT
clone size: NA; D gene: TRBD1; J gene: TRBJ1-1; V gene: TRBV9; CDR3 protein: CASSAGTGFATEAFF; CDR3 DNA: TGTGCCAGCAGCGCCGGGACAGGGTTCGCCACTGAAGCTTTCTTT
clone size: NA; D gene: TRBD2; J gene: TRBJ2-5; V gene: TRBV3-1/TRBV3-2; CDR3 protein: CASSPQLGDYKETQYF; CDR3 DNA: TGTGCCAGCAGCCCTCAGCTAGGGGACTATAAAGAGACCCAGTACTTC
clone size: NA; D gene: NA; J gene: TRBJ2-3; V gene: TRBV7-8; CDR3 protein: CASSAPGPWLASDTQYF; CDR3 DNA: TGTGCCAGCAGCGCGCCGGGACCCTGGCTAGCGTCGGATACGCAGTATTTT
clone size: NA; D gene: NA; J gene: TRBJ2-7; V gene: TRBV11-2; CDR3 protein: CASSLGQIFSYEQYF; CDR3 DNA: TGTGCCAGCAGCTTAGGACAGATTTTCTCCTACGAGCAGTACTTC
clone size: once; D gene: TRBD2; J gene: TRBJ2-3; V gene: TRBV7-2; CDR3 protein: CASSLLASGESTDTQYF; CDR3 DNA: TGTGCCAGCAGCTTACTGGCTAGCGGGGAGAGCACAGATACGCAGTATTTT
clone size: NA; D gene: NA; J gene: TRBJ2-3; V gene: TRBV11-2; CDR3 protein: CASTPGVRDTQYF; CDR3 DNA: TGTGCCAGCACGCCAGGGGTGAGGGATACGCAGTATTTT
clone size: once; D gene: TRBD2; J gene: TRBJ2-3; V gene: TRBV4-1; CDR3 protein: CASSQVNFRTSGLYTDTQYF; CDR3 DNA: TGCGCCAGCAGCCAAGTTAATTTTCGGACTAGCGGACTTTACACAGATACGCAGTATTTT
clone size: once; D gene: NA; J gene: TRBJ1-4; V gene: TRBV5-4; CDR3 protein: CASSLGRGTNEKLFF; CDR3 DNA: TGTGCCAGCAGCTTGGGGCGGGGAACTAATGAAAAACTGTTTTTT
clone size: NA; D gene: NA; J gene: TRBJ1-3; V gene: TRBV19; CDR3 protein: CASSIAGISGNTIYF; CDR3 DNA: TGTGCCAGTAGTATAGCAGGCATCTCTGGAAACACCATATATTTT
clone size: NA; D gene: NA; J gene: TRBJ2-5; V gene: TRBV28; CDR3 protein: CASSGRVQETQYF; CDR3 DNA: TGTGCCAGCAGCGGCAGGGTCCAAGAGACCCAGTACTTC
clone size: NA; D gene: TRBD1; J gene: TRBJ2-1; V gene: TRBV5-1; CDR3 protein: CASSFPFPGQGVYNEQFF; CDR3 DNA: TGCGCCAGCAGCTTTCCTTTCCCGGGACAGGGGGTCTACAATGAGCAGTTCTTC
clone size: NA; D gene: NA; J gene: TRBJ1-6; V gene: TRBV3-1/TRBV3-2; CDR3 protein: CASSHQDPSSYNSPLHF; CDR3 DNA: TGTGCCAGCAGCCACCAGGATCCTTCGTCCTATAATTCACCCCTCCACTTT
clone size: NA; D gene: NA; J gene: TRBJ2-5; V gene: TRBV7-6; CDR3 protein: CASSLGPQETQYF; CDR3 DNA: TGTGCCAGCAGCTTAGGGCCCCAAGAGACCCAGTACTTC
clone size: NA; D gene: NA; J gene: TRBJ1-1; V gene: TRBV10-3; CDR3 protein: CAIRVQGSDTEAFF; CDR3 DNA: TGTGCCATCAGAGTGCAGGGGTCAGACACTGAAGCTTTCTTT
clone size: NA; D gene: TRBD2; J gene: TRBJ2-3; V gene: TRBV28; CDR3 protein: CASSGTRTSGGASTDTQYF; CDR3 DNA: TGTGCCAGCAGTGGAACCCGGACTAGCGGGGGGGCTAGCACAGATACGCAGTATTTT
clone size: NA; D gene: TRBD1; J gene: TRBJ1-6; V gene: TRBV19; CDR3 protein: CASTSTGANNSPLHF; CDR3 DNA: TGTGCCAGTACTTCGACAGGGGCTAATAATTCACCCCTCCACTTT
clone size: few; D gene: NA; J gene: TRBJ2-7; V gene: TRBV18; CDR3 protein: CASSPRRDNYEQYF; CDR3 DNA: TGTGCCAGCTCACCACGCCGGGACAACTACGAGCAGTACTTC
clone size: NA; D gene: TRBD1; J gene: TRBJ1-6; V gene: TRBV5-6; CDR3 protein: CASSLGTGVGNSPLHF; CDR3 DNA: TGTGCCAGCAGCTTGGGCACAGGGGTGGGTAATTCACCCCTCCACTTT
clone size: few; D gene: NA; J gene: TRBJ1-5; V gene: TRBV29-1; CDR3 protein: CSVIGGVGESNQPQHF; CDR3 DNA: TGCAGCGTTATAGGGGGGGTTGGGGAGAGCAATCAGCCCCAGCATTTT
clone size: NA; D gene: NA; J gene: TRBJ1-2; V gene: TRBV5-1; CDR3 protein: CASRPQGLGYGYTF; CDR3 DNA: TGCGCCAGCAGGCCACAGGGTTTGGGCTATGGCTACACCTTC
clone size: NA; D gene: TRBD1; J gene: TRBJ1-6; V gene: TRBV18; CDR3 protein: CASSSTGDEDSPLHF; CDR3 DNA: TGTGCCAGCTCATCGACAGGGGATGAGGATTCACCCCTCCACTTT
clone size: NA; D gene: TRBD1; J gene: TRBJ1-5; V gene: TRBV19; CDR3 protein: CASSASGTGMRSNQPQHF; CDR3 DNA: TGTGCCAGTAGTGCCTCCGGGACAGGGATGAGGAGCAATCAGCCCCAGCATTTT
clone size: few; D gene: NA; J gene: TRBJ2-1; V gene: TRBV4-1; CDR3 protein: CASTLEAGTSYNEQFF; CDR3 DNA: TGCGCCAGCACCCTTGAGGCGGGCACCTCCTACAATGAGCAGTTCTTC
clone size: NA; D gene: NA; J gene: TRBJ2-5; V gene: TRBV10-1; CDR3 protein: CASSESGPTETQYF; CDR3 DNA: TGCGCCAGCAGTGAGTCTGGTCCTACGGAGACCCAGTACTTC
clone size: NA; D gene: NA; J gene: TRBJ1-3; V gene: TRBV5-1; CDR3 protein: CASSPGLPETTIYF; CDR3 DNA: TGCGCCAGCAGCCCGGGACTCCCGGAAACAACCATATATTTT
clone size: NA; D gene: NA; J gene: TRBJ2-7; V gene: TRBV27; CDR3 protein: CASSWRGAYEQYF; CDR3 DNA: TGTGCCAGCAGTTGGCGGGGAGCCTACGAGCAGTACTTC
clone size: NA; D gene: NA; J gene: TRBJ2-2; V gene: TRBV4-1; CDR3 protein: CASSQFLAVSNTGELFF; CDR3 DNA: TGCGCCAGCAGCCAATTTCTGGCGGTTTCGAACACCGGGGAGCTGTTTTTT
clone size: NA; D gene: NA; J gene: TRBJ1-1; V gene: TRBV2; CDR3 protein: CASSESGGAGAFF; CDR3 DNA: TGTGCCAGCAGTGAATCGGGGGGGGCGGGAGCTTTCTTT
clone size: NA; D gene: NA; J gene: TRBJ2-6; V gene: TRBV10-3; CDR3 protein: CAITEGPRGGANVLTF; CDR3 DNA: TGTGCCATCACCGAGGGTCCCCGAGGAGGGGCCAACGTCCTGACTTTC
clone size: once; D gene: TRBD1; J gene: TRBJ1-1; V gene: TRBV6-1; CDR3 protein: CASSDHPGQGLNTEAFF; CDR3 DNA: TGTGCCAGCAGTGACCACCCCGGACAGGGCCTGAACACTGAAGCTTTCTTT
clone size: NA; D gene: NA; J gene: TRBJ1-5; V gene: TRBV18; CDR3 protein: CASSPLGGMGNQPQHF; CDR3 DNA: TGTGCCAGCTCACCACTCGGGGGGATGGGCAATCAGCCCCAGCATTTT
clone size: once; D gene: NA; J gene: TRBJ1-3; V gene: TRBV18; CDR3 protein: CASSPPSGAGNTIYF; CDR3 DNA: TGTGCCAGCTCACCACCCTCAGGGGCCGGAAACACCATATATTTT
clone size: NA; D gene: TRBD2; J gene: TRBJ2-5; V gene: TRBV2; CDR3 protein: CASRGGTQFQETQYF; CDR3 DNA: TGTGCCAGCAGGGGGGGGACCCAATTCCAAGAGACCCAGTACTTC
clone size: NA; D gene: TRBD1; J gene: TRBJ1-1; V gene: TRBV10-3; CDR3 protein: CAIQKGGQKNTEAFF; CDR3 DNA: TGTGCCATCCAAAAAGGGGGACAGAAGAACACTGAAGCTTTCTTT
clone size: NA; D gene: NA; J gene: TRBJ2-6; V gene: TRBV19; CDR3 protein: CASGGTPDSGANVLTF; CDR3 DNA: TGTGCCAGCGGAGGGACCCCCGACTCTGGGGCCAACGTCCTGACTTTC
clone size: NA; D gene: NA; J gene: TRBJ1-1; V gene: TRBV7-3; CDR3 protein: CASSSTGGDRTFF; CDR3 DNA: TGTGCCAGCAGCTCCACCGGGGGAGATAGAACTTTCTTT
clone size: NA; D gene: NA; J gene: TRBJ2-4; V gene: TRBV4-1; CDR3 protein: CASSLSGEVGGIQYF; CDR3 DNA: TGCGCCAGCAGCCTATCGGGGGAGGTCGGTGGCATTCAGTACTTC
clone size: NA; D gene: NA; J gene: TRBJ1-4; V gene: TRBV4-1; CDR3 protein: CASSQDGGTNEKLFF; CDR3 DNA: TGCGCCAGCAGCCAAGATGGAGGTACTAATGAAAAACTGTTTTTT
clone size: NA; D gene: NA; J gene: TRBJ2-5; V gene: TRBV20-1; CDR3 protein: CSAAQETQYF; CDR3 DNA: TGCAGTGCCGCGCAAGAGACCCAGTACTTC
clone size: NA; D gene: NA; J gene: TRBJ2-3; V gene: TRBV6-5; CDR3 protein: CASSYKGKFDTQYF; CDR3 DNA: TGTGCCAGCAGTTACAAGGGGAAATTCGATACGCAGTATTTT
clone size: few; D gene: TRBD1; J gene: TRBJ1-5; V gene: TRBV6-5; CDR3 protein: CASSYSGTGDIPQHF; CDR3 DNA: TGTGCCAGCAGTTACTCAGGGACAGGGGACATACCCCAGCATTTT
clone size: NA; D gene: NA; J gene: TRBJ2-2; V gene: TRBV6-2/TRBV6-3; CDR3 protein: CASSYNIRVELFF; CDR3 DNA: TGTGCCAGCAGTTACAACATCAGGGTGGAGCTGTTTTTT
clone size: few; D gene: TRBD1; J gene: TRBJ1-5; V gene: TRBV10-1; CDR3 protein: CASSNTDSGGRQPQHF; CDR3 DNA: TGCGCCAGCAGCAACACTGATTCAGGGGGACGTCAGCCCCAGCATTTT
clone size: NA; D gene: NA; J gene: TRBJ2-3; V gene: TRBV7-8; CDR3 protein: CASSLTATDTQYF; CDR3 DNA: TGTGCCAGCAGCTTGACAGCCACAGATACGCAGTATTTT
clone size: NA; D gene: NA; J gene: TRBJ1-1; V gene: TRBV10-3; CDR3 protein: CAISESAAGTTEAFF; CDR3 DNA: TGTGCCATCAGTGAGTCGGCAGCAGGAACCACTGAAGCTTTCTTT
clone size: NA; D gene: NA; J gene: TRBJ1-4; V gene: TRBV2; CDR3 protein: CASRGGRINEKLFF; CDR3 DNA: TGTGCCAGCAGGGGGGGACGGATTAATGAAAAACTGTTTTTT
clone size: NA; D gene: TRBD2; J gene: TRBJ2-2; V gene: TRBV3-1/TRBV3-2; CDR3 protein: CASSQAGGDTGELFF; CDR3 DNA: TGTGCCAGCAGCCAAGCCGGGGGGGACACCGGGGAGCTGTTTTTT